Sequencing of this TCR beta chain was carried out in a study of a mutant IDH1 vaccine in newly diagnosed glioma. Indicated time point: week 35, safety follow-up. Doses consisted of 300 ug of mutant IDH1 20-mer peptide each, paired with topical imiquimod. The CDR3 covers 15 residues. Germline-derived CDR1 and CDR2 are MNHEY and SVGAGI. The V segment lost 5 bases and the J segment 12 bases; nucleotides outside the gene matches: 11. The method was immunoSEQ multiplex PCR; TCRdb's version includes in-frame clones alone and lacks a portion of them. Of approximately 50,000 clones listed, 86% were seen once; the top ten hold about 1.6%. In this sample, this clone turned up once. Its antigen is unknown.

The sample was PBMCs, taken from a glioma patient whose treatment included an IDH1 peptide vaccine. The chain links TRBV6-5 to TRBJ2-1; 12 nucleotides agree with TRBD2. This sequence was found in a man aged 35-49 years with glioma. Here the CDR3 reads CASSLAGGPSFGQFF. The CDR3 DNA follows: TGTGCCAGCAGTCTAGCGGGAGGGCCCAGTTTTGGGCAGTTCTTC.